This T cell receptor (beta chain) was observed in a study of tumor-infiltrating lymphocytes in localized non-small cell lung cancer. Study overall: Several tumor histologies, both smoking statuses, and some post-neoadjuvant chemotherapy samples were included. Study conclusions and caveats: No T-cell fraction difference was seen between IM1 and IM2 tumors.

Points on this clone: Its cognate antigen is unknown.

V was cut by 7 bases and J by 0 bases, with 9 bases left in between. CDR1 and CDR2 from the germline V gene are SQVTM and ANQGSEA. CDR3 length: 12 amino acids. Here immunoSEQ multiplex PCR was the method, and the copy in TCRdb shows in-frame clones only, minus some. The data contain around 15,000 clones, roughly 69% of them singletons. The source is a human donor with non-small cell lung cancer. The source material was lung tumor tissue. The chain has TRBV29-1 and TRBJ2-5; D is possibly TRBD1 (6 bases). CDR3 bases: TGCAGCGGCGGACAGAACCAAGAGACCCAGTACTTC. It yields the protein CSGGQNQETQYF.